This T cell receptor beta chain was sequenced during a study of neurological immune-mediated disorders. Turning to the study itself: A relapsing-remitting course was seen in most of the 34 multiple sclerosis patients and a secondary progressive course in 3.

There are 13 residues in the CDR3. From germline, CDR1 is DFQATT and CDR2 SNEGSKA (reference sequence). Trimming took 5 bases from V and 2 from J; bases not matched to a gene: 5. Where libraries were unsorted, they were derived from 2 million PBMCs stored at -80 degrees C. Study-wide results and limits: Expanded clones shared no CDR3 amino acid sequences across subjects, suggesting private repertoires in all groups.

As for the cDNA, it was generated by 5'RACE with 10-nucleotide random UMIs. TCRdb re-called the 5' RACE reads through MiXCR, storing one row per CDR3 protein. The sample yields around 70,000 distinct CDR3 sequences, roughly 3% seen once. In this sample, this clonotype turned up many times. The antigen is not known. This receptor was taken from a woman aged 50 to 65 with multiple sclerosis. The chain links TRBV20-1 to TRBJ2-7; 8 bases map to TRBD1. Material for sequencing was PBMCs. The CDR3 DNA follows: TGCAGTGCTCGGACAGGGCCCACCTACGAGCAGTACTTC. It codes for CSARTGPTYEQYF.